Listed below are T cell receptor beta chains from one sample, sequenced in a study of blood T cell repertoires in COVID-19. Repertoires were generated with immunoSEQ multiplex PCR, while TCRdb's copy carries only in-frame clones and drops some. The sample records about 180,000 clones, roughly 87% being singletons. The sample was PBMCs or T cells enriched from blood (not recorded which). Receptors were obtained from a human donor with acute COVID-19. The donor label of this sample is uncertain. Each CDR3 is given with its conserved first and last residue. A D gene is named only where the DNA matches it firmly. Some rows have no size entry. The others give once, few or many, or a class for an expanded clone.

size: .; J: TRBJ1-3; D: .; V: TRBV4-1; DNA: TGCGCCAGCAGCCGGCCGGGCAGGGAAACTGGAAACACCATATATTTT; CDR3: CASSRPGRETGNTIYF
size: .; J: TRBJ2-5; D: TRBD2; V: TRBV5-1; DNA: TGCGCCAGCAGCTTGGTTGCGCGGGGGGCGTCAGAGACCCAGTACTTC; CDR3: CASSLVARGASETQYF
size: .; J: TRBJ2-1; D: TRBD2; V: TRBV2; DNA: TGTGCCAGCAGTGAAGCCATGCTAGCGGGACCCTACAATGAGCAGTTCTTC; CDR3: CASSEAMLAGPYNEQFF
size: .; J: TRBJ2-1; D: TRBD2; V: TRBV2; DNA: TGTGCCAGCAGTGAAGCGACTAGCGGTTACAATGAGCAGTTCTTC; CDR3: CASSEATSGYNEQFF
size: .; J: TRBJ2-3; D: .; V: TRBV19; DNA: TGTGCCAGTAGTATAGCCGGGGTTCCAGATACGCAGTATTTT; CDR3: CASSIAGVPDTQYF
size: .; J: TRBJ1-2; D: .; V: TRBV27; DNA: TGTGCCAGCAGTTTTAATCGTGGCGGTATCTTC; CDR3: CASSFNRGGIF
size: .; J: TRBJ2-7; D: .; V: TRBV5-4; DNA: TGTGCCAGCAGCTTGGATGGCAGCTACGAGCAGTACTTC; CDR3: CASSLDGSYEQYF
size: once; J: TRBJ1-2; D: TRBD1; V: TRBV5-4; DNA: TGTGCCAGCAGCCCGGGACAGGGAGGCCATGGCTACACCTTC; CDR3: CASSPGQGGHGYTF
size: .; J: TRBJ1-2; D: .; V: TRBV24-1; DNA: TGTGCCACCAGTGCGTTAAACTATGGCTACACCTTC; CDR3: CATSALNYGYTF
size: .; J: TRBJ2-7; D: .; V: TRBV19; DNA: TGTGCCAGTAGTATTCAGGGGCAGTTCTACGAGCAGTACTTC; CDR3: CASSIQGQFYEQYF
size: .; J: TRBJ1-2; D: .; V: TRBV6-5; DNA: TGTGCCAGCAGTTACCGCCGACAGGCCTATGGCTACACCTTC; CDR3: CASSYRRQAYGYTF
size: .; J: TRBJ2-2; D: .; V: TRBV30; DNA: TGTGCCTGGAGTGTATCCCTGACTCACCTGAACACCGGGGAGCTGTTTTTT; CDR3: CAWSVSLTHLNTGELFF
size: .; J: TRBJ1-6; D: TRBD1; V: TRBV5-1; DNA: TGCGCCAGCAGCTTGGGAGACAGGGGGCCCTTTAATTCACCCCTCCACTTT; CDR3: CASSLGDRGPFNSPLHF
size: .; J: TRBJ1-5; D: TRBD1; V: TRBV4-2; DNA: TGTGCCAGCAGCCAAGATCTCCCAGACAGGGTCCGAAATAGCAATCAGCCCCAGCATTTT; CDR3: CASSQDLPDRVRNSNQPQHF
size: .; J: TRBJ2-1; D: TRBD1; V: TRBV11-3; DNA: TGTGCCAGCAGCCGAGGTGACAGGGGGCACAATGAGCAGTTCTTC; CDR3: CASSRGDRGHNEQFF
size: .; J: TRBJ2-7; D: TRBD2; V: TRBV9; DNA: TGTGCCAGCAGCGGCGGGGGGCAGGGGAACGACGAGCAGTACTTC; CDR3: CASSGGGQGNDEQYF
size: .; J: TRBJ2-3; D: .; V: TRBV19; DNA: TGTGCCAGTACCCGGGGAAGGAAGACAGATACGCAGTATTTT; CDR3: CASTRGRKTDTQYF
size: .; J: TRBJ2-3; D: .; V: TRBV15; DNA: TGTGCCACCAGCAGAGATCGACAGGTGGTAGATACGCAGTATTTT; CDR3: CATSRDRQVVDTQYF
size: .; J: TRBJ2-3; D: TRBD2; V: TRBV2; DNA: TGTGCCAGCAGTGAAAGGGGTAGCGGGGGGTTCACAGATACGCAGTATTTT; CDR3: CASSERGSGGFTDTQYF
size: .; J: TRBJ2-1; D: .; V: TRBV4-1; DNA: TGCGCCAGCAGCCACCCACGACTCACAAGGTCCTACAATGAGCAGTTCTTC; CDR3: CASSHPRLTRSYNEQFF
size: .; J: TRBJ1-1; D: .; V: TRBV30; DNA: TGTGCCTGGAGCGACAGCCCGAACACTGAAGCTTTCTTT; CDR3: CAWSDSPNTEAFF
size: few; J: TRBJ1-2; D: TRBD1; V: TRBV2; DNA: TGTGCCAGCAGTGCCTACGGACAGGGGGGTCGCGGCTACACCTTC; CDR3: CASSAYGQGGRGYTF
size: few; J: TRBJ2-2; D: TRBD1; V: TRBV11-2; DNA: TGTGCCAGCAGCTTAACGCCGGGACAGGGGGTAACCGGGGAGCTGTTTTTT; CDR3: CASSLTPGQGVTGELFF
size: .; J: TRBJ1-6; D: TRBD1; V: TRBV25-1; DNA: TGTGCCAGCAGCTTGGAGGGACAGAATTCACCCCTCCACTTT; CDR3: CASSLEGQNSPLHF
size: .; J: TRBJ1-6; D: .; V: TRBV7-9; DNA: TGTGCCAGCAGCTTAATGGCAGATAATTCACCCCTCCACTTT; CDR3: CASSLMADNSPLHF
size: .; J: TRBJ2-2; D: TRBD2; V: TRBV18; DNA: TGTGCCAGCTCCGTAGCGGGGGCCTCGAACACCGGGGAGCTGTTTTTT; CDR3: CASSVAGASNTGELFF
size: .; J: TRBJ2-5; D: TRBD2; V: TRBV3-1/TRBV3-2; DNA: TGTGCCAGCAGCCAAGCGGGAGCGGGGTGGGAGACCCAGTACTTC; CDR3: CASSQAGAGWETQYF
size: .; J: TRBJ1-1; D: .; V: TRBV7-9; DNA: TGTGCCAGCAGCTTAGTGGGGGGGACATTGAACACTGAAGCTTTCTTT; CDR3: CASSLVGGTLNTEAFF
size: .; J: TRBJ1-1; D: .; V: TRBV7-8; DNA: TGTGCCAGCAGCTTATCGCAGGCTTTTCAGAACACTGAAGCTTTCTTT; CDR3: CASSLSQAFQNTEAFF